Listed below are T cell receptor beta chains from one sample, sequenced in a study of glioma-infiltrating T cells after dendritic cell vaccination. The data were produced by immunoSEQ multiplex PCR, yet TCRdb's version contains in-frame clones alone and is incomplete. The data show over 65,000 clones, about 85% seen once. Sequenced material: blood, taken after dendritic cell vaccination. The receptors derive from a human donor with glioblastoma. The CDR3 runs from the conserved cysteine through the conserved F or W.

v_gene	CDR3aa
TRBV30	CAWSVGQTAKNIQYF
TRBV7-9	CASSFDRGRSGANVLTF
TRBV6-5	CASSLTGTYEQYF
TRBV7-9	CASSLALETGELFF
TRBV5-6	CASSFTGSSYNSPLHF
TRBV2	CASSAGPGQGQYEQYF
TRBV18	CASSPPIGGRASGANVLTF
TRBV6-1	CASSEVGQYSYEQYF
TRBV19	CASRGSGRAGGLTGELFF
TRBV15	CATSRDVGLAEGKETQYF
TRBV6-5	CASSYTGTSNYEQYF
TRBV11-3	CASSDDRGRTGELFF
TRBV19	CASSIGAAPRNTIYF
TRBV5-4	CASSLSSGGPTDTQYF
TRBV5-8	CASSFIPRVGTEAFF
TRBV6-6	CASSPGTGEKVRPQHF
TRBV4-1	CASSQDHRLGRREQYF
TRBV4-1	CASSQDGGDNEQFF
TRBV4-3	CASSQEQWGDYGYTF
TRBV4-3	CASSQRQGVTNEKLFF
TRBV25-1	CASSESAGKSTDTQYF
TRBV7-2	CASSQDRGHTPLHF
TRBV6-6	CASSSTGGIDTQYF
TRBV6-1	CASSGQGAFQPQHF
TRBV6-5	CASSPTGNTEAFF
TRBV28	CASSFSRLDLLNTEAFF
TRBV6-1	CASSLRTETYEQYF
TRBV30	CAWRNPGGRYTEAFF
TRBV9	CASSEGTGYSTDTQYF
TRBV5-4	CASSLAGGGTEAFF
TRBV6-5	CASSYSMGGSPYEQYF
TRBV5-1	CASTYTGDGELFF
TRBV15	CATSRGGTSGIEQYF
TRBV11-1	CASSLLQAISTQYF
TRBV29-1	CSVAGTGLYEQYF
TRBV29-1	CSVLDGDSYEQYF
TRBV6-6	CASTTENYGYTF
TRBV6-5	CASSYSTALNTEAFF
TRBV5-6	CASSKETGSIYEQYF
TRBV6-5	CASCDGTGDGYGYTF
TRBV14	CASSRQENTEAFF
TRBV7-2	CASSLLGLASSYNEQFF
TRBV19	CASSPRGGGNYNEQFF
TRBV25-1	CASSESMGDRGDGYTF
TRBV5-1	CASSLASVDEQFF
TRBV6-5	CASSWDINQPQHF
TRBV25-1	CASSERTGPHTGANVLTF
TRBV15	CATSRGRDFIAGELFF
TRBV7-8	CASSNPAGTALEQYF
TRBV28	CASIKALGGGRAKDTQYF
TRBV5-1	CASSLGSRDRGRFGYTF
TRBV7-9	CASSFNRFTGELFF